One and the same sample provided the 29 T cell receptor beta chains below, sequenced in a study of technical replicates of blood from a handful of donors. Clones were sequenced by immunoSEQ multiplex PCR, and TCRdb holds only the in-frame ones, with some missing. The sample consists of about 72,000 clones, roughly 90% of them appearing once. The specimen was T cells isolated from PBMCs. The receptors were gathered from a human donor in good health.

This sequence joins TRBV7-8 and TRBJ2-7, with D possibly matching TRBD1 (5 bases). The CDR3 sequence is 15 residues long. Germline V lookup: CDR1 SGHVS, CDR2 FQNEAQ. V lost 3 bases to trimming and J lost 0 bases, with 12 bases between them. CDR3 amino acids: CASSLAVGASYEQYF. In DNA, the CDR3 is TGTGCCAGCAGCTTGGCCGTTGGGGCCTCCTACGAGCAGTACTTC.

This clone was seen more than once but under ten times. The genes are TRBV5-6 and TRBJ2-5; D might be TRBD2 (5 bases). Germline CDR1 SGHDT, CDR2 YYEEEE. The CDR3 totals 15 residues. Trimming shortened V by 1 base and J by 5 bases, and 15 bases separated the two germline ends. Here the CDR3 reads CASSLIQERYETQYF. The CDR3, as DNA: TGTGCCAGCAGCTTGATTCAAGAGCGGTATGAGACCCAGTACTTC. Drawing the rest from reference TRBV5-6 and TRBJ2-5, the complete variable domain is DAGVTQSPTHLIKTRGQQVTLRCSPKSGHDTVSWYQQALGQGPQFIFQYYEEEERQRGNFPDRFSGHQFPNYSSELNVNALLLGDSALYLCASSLIQERYETQYFGPGTRLLVL.

The chain couples TRBV10-3 to TRBJ2-7; D remains ambiguous. CDR3 length: 14 residues. Deletions cut 0 bases from V and 6 bases from J, with 12 bases between. Germline lookup yields CDR1 ENHRY and CDR2 SYGVKD. CDR3 loop: CAISESPDLGEQYF. CDR3 nucleotides: TGTGCCATCAGTGAGTCCCCAGACTTAGGCGAGCAGTACTTC.

This chain links TRBV12-5 with TRBJ2-3; no clear D. The V and J ends lost 2 bases and 4 bases respectively, with 4 bases between them. The germline gives CDR1 LGHNT, CDR2 FRNRAP. This CDR3 spans 12 amino acids. CDR3 DNA sequence: TGTGCTAGTGGTTTGTCCGCAGATACGCAGTATTTT. Residues: CASGLSADTQYF. Drawing the rest from reference TRBV12-5 and TRBJ2-3, the complete variable domain is DARVTQTPRHKVTEMGQEVTMRCQPILGHNTVFWYRQTMMQGLELLAYFRNRAPLDDSGMPKDRFSAEMPDATLATLKIQPSEPRDSAVYFCASGLSADTQYFGPGTRLTVL.

This chain links TRBV5-1 with TRBJ2-3; 11 bases are shared with TRBD2. V lost 0 bases to trimming and J lost 4 bases; unmatched junction nucleotides: 4. The CDR3 totals 16 residues. CDR1 and CDR2 from the germline V gene are SGHRS and YFSETQ. CDR3 sequence reads: CASSLEVAGGSDTQYF. The CDR3, as DNA: TGCGCCAGCAGCTTGGAAGTAGCGGGAGGGTCAGATACGCAGTATTTT.

V and J are TRBV30 and TRBJ2-1; 13 bases align to TRBD2. The CDR3 sequence is 14 residues long. V was pared by 5 bases and J by 9 bases, with 7 bases of the junction left unmatched. The germline V gene encodes CDR1 GTSNPN and CDR2 SVGIG (reference sequence). The CDR3 DNA is TGTGCCTGGGACCAGGGACTAGCGGGAAGTGAGCAGTTCTTC. As protein: CAWDQGLAGSEQFF.

The CDR3 loop is CAIQEYYGYTF. The DNA of the CDR3 is TGTGCCATACAGGAGTACTATGGCTACACCTTC. The V call is TRBV15, the J call TRBJ1-2, with D perhaps TRBD1 (5 bases). V lost 10 bases and J 3 bases, leaving 9 bases between the germline ends. This CDR3 spans 11 amino acids. CDR1 and CDR2 from the germline V gene are LNHNV and YYDKDF (reference sequence). Based on the CDR3 plus reference TRBV15 and TRBJ1-2, the full variable domain is DAMVIQNPRYQVTQFGKPVTLSCSQTLNHNVMYWYQQKSSQAPKLLFHYYDKDFNNEADTPDNFQSRRPNTSFCFLDIRSPGLGDTAMYLCAIQEYYGYTFGSGTRLTVV.

The table lists this clone with a count of one. This rearrangement joins TRBV28 to TRBJ2-2, with 7 bases aligning to TRBD2. The CDR3 is 13 residues long. Unmatched junction bases numbered 3, after V lost 3 bases and J lost 8 bases. Germline CDR1 reads MDHEN; CDR2 reads SYDVKM. The CDR3 DNA is TGTGCCAGCAGTTTCCTCGGGAGGGGGGAGCTGTTTTTT. It yields the protein CASSFLGRGELFF.

J is TRBJ1-1 and V is TRBV25-1, with D hard to call. This CDR3 is built from 13 residues. Germline-derived CDR1 and CDR2 are MGHDK and SYGVNS. Trimming shortened V by 7 bases and J by 4 bases, and 13 bases separated the two germline ends. This CDR3 reads CASKGAKSTEAFF. Written as DNA, the CDR3 is TGTGCCAGCAAAGGAGCGAAGAGCACTGAAGCTTTCTTT.

V gene TRBV11-3 combines with J gene TRBJ2-3, with 8 bases identical to TRBD1. Per germline, CDR1 SGHNT and CDR2 YENEEA. The V and J ends lost 1 base and 4 bases, in that order; junction bases with no gene match: 7. This CDR3 spans 16 amino acids. The CDR3 DNA reads as TGTGCCAGCAGCTTAGGCACAGGGGGAAAAGCAGATACGCAGTATTTT. Amino acid sequence: CASSLGTGGKADTQYF. The full variable domain, rest sourced from reference TRBV11-3 and TRBJ2-3, is EAGVVQSPRYKIIEKKQPVAFWCNPISGHNTLYWYLQNLGQGPELLIRYENEEAVDDSQLPKDRFSAERLKGVDSTLKIQPAELGDSAVYLCASSLGTGGKADTQYFGPGTRLTVL.

The V call is TRBV19, the J call TRBJ1-2; TRBD1 matches at 7 bases. The J segment lost 5 bases and the V segment lost 4 bases, leaving 10 bases of the junction unmatched. CDR3 length equals 15 residues. Germline V gives CDR1 LNHDA, CDR2 SQIVND (reference sequence). The CDR3 spells CASSTQLDRDYGYTF. CDR3 DNA sequence: TGTGCCAGTAGTACACAGCTAGACAGGGATTATGGCTACACCTTC.

The CDR3 DNA reads as TGTGCCAGCAGCCAAGGACTGTCCTATGGCTACACCTTC. Residues: CASSQGLSYGYTF. The genes are TRBV14 and TRBJ1-2; D uncertain. V gave up 1 base and J gave up 4 bases, with 7 bases separating them. CDR3 size: 13 residues. CDR1 and CDR2 (germline): SGHDN, FVKESK.

In its sample, this clone was seen a few times. This chain joins TRBV6-1 and TRBJ2-7; the D is unclear. Germline assignment: CDR1 MNHNS and CDR2 SASEGT. The CDR3 loop spans 13 amino acids. Trimming removed 8 bases at V and 3 bases at J, with 14 bases between. The CDR3: CASVSSPVYEQYF. CDR3 coding DNA: TGTGCCAGCGTATCGTCCCCCGTCTACGAGCAGTACTTC.

V usage is TRBV5-4 and J usage is TRBJ1-1; 8 positions match TRBD1. Germline lookup yields CDR1 SGHNT and CDR2 YYREEE (reference sequence). The CDR3 length is 18 residues. V lost 4 bases to trimming and J lost 0 bases; unmatched junction nucleotides: 14. The CDR3 nucleotides are TGTGCCAGCAGCCCGACCCTTCAGGGGGCCCCTTTGAACACTGAAGCTTTCTTT. This sequence encodes CASSPTLQGAPLNTEAFF.

The V call is TRBV9, the J call TRBJ1-1, with D maybe TRBD1 (5 bases). This CDR3 comprises 14 residues. Germline CDR1 SGDLS, CDR2 YYNGEE. Trimming took off 0 bases at V and 3 bases at J, with 9 bases between the two ends. CDR3 region: CASSVDGGDTEAFF. The CDR3 coding sequence is TGTGCCAGCAGCGTAGACGGGGGAGACACTGAAGCTTTCTTT.

This rearrangement joins TRBV11-2 to TRBJ2-7, with TRBD2 matching 9 bases. CDR3 size: 15 residues. V shed 5 bases, J shed 0 bases, and the junction held 5 bases outside the gene matches. Per germline, CDR1 SGHAT and CDR2 FQNNGV. Written as DNA, the CDR3 is TGTGCCAGCAGCCCAATAGCGGGGGCCTCCTACGAGCAGTACTTC. This gives the protein CASSPIAGASYEQYF.

The rearrangement joins TRBV13 to TRBJ2-7, with 10 bases matching TRBD1. Trimming removed 0 bases from V and 6 bases from J; junction bases left unmatched: 5. This CDR3 contains 15 residues. From germline, CDR1 is PRHDT and CDR2 FYEKMQ (reference sequence). In DNA, the CDR3 is TGTGCCAGCAGCTTAGGCGGACAGGGGGTAAGCGAGCAGTACTTC. It codes for CASSLGGQGVSEQYF.

The gene calls are TRBV5-1 and TRBJ2-7; TRBD2 matches 9 bases. Trimming removed 2 bases from V and 3 bases from J; junction bases left unmatched: 18. CDR1 SGHRS and CDR2 YFSETQ come from the germline V gene. This CDR3 is 19 amino acids long. CDR3 bases: TGCGCCAGCAGCTTTTTTAATTTCAAAATAGCGGGGGATCACTACGAGCAGTACTTC. Protein sequence: CASSFFNFKIAGDHYEQYF.

This rearrangement joins TRBV4-2 to TRBJ2-3; D call uncertain. The germline gives CDR1 LGHNA, CDR2 YNFKEQ. V lost 0 bases and J 3 bases, leaving 10 bases between the germline ends. The CDR3 loop spans 15 amino acids. Here the CDR3 reads CASSQDSGGTDTQYF. The CDR3 DNA follows: TGTGCCAGCAGCCAAGACTCCGGTGGTACAGATACGCAGTATTTT.

J is TRBJ2-5 and V is TRBV14, with D tentatively TRBD2 (5 bases). This CDR3 spans 16 amino acids. Germline CDR1 reads SGHDN; CDR2 reads FVKESK. V was trimmed by 0 bases and J by 4 bases, leaving 15 bases between them. The CDR3 DNA sequence: TGTGCCAGCAGCCAAGATCAAGCGGCGGAATTAGAGACCCAGTACTTC. Translation: CASSQDQAAELETQYF.

V is TRBV27 and J is TRBJ2-7; tentative D call: TRBD2 (5 bases). This CDR3 contains 13 residues. V lost 7 bases and J lost 0, with 10 bases in between. Germline V gene lookup returns CDR1 MNHEY and CDR2 SMNVEV (reference sequence). The chain's CDR3 is CASIGGPSYEQYF. Written as DNA, the CDR3 is TGTGCCAGCATCGGCGGGCCCTCCTACGAGCAGTACTTC.

The rearrangement joins TRBV6-1 to TRBJ2-2; 8 bases map to TRBD2. This CDR3 has 15 residues. Trimming removed 3 bases from V and 4 bases from J; junction bases left unmatched: 4. Per germline, CDR1 MNHNS and CDR2 SASEGT. CDR3 residues: CASSEGLVGTGELFF. CDR3 bases: TGTGCCAGCAGTGAGGGACTAGTCGGCACCGGGGAGCTGTTTTTT.

This chain's CDR3 is CAWSVRLAGLGELFF. CDR3 nucleotides: TGTGCCTGGAGTGTACGTCTAGCGGGCCTCGGGGAGCTGTTTTTT. The J gene is TRBJ2-2, the V gene TRBV30; 8 bases are shared with TRBD2. CDR1 and CDR2 (germline): GTSNPN, SVGIG (reference sequence). The CDR3 has 15 residues. V gave up 0 bases and J gave up 7 bases; unmatched junction bases: 7.

This rearrangement joins TRBV29-1 to TRBJ2-7, with TRBD1 matching over 10 bases. The V and J ends lost 2 bases and 4 bases, in that order; junction bases with no gene match: 5. The CDR3 runs to 14 residues. Germline V gene sequence: CDR1 SQVTM, CDR2 ANQGSEA. Here the CDR3 DNA reads TGCAGCGTTGAATCGAGGACAGGGGGTTACGAGCAGTACTTC. Translated: CSVESRTGGYEQYF.

The sample holds one count of this clone. V and J are TRBV5-1 and TRBJ2-7, with D tentatively TRBD2 (6 bases). The V and J ends lost 4 bases and 3 bases respectively, with 14 bases between them. From germline, CDR1 is SGHRS and CDR2 YFSETQ. The CDR3 runs to 14 residues. CDR3 amino acids: CASSLKGGIYEQYF. The CDR3 coding sequence is TGCGCCAGCAGCCTAAAAGGCGGGATCTACGAGCAGTACTTC. The full variable domain, completed using reference TRBV5-1 and TRBJ2-7, is KAGVTQTPRYLIKTRGQQVTLSCSPISGHRSVSWYQQTPGQGLQFLFEYFSETQRNKGNFPGRFSGRQFSNSRSEMNVSTLELGDSALYLCASSLKGGIYEQYFGPGTRLTVT.

The chain has TRBV6-5 and TRBJ1-2; possible D gene TRBD1, 6 bases. Trimming removed 2 bases from V and 4 bases from J, with 14 bases in between. CDR1 is MNHEY and CDR2 is SVGAGI in the germline V gene. The CDR3 covers 15 residues. This chain's CDR3 is CASSYGSDSFYGYTF. As DNA, the CDR3 is TGTGCCAGCAGTTACGGTTCGGACAGCTTCTATGGCTACACCTTC.

J is TRBJ1-1 and V is TRBV4-2; D not certain. V lost 6 bases and J lost 7, with 18 bases in between. Germline V gene sequence: CDR1 LGHNA, CDR2 YNFKEQ. This CDR3 comprises 14 residues. Here the CDR3 reads CASRLGQADGEAFF. CDR3 coding DNA: TGTGCCAGCAGACTAGGTCAGGCAGACGGTGAAGCTTTCTTT.

V is TRBV9 and J is TRBJ2-7, with TRBD2 matching over 10 bases. Germline CDR1 is SGDLS and CDR2 is YYNGEE. The ends lost 0 bases at V and 4 bases at J; junction bases unmatched: 4. The CDR3 covers 15 residues. This CDR3 reads CASSVEISGRYEQYF. CDR3 DNA sequence: TGTGCCAGCAGCGTAGAAATTAGCGGGAGGTACGAGCAGTACTTC.

This chain uses TRBV28 with TRBJ2-7; weak D call: TRBD2 (6 bases). Germline assignment: CDR1 MDHEN and CDR2 SYDVKM. The CDR3 length is 15 residues. V was clipped by 7 bases and J by 1 base, with 17 bases between them. CDR3 DNA: TGTGCCAGCACTGCGATGGGGGAGGTTTCCTACGAGCAGTACTTC. Translation gives CASTAMGEVSYEQYF.